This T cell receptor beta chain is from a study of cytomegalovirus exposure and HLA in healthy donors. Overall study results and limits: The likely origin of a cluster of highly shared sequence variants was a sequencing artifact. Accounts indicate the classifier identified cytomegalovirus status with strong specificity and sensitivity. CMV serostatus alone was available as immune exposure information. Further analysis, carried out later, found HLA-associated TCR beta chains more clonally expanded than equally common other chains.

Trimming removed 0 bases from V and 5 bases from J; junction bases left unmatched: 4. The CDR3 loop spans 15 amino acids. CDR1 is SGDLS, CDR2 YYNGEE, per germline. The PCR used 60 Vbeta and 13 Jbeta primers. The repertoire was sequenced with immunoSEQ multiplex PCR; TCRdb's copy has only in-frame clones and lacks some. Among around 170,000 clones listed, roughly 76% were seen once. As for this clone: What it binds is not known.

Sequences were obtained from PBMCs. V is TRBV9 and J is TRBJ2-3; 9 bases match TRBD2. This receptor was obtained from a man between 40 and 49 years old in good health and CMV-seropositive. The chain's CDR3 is CASSVDGGGGDTQYF. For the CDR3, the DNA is TGTGCCAGCAGCGTAGATGGCGGGGGGGGAGATACGCAGTATTTT.